What follows describes a single T cell receptor beta chain. Antigen: not known. The sample is drawn from a study of cytomegalovirus exposure and HLA in healthy donors. Study-wide results and limits: In a later analysis, CMV-associated beta chains were mostly HLA-associated, it appeared. In vitro, a few CMV-associated chains proved specific for CMV antigens. Productive rates of about 87% or about 30% were seen for most TCR beta V segments in an earlier analysis. TCR beta sequences reportedly predicted most subjects' HLA-A and HLA-B alleles accurately.

Use of 60 Vbeta and 13 Jbeta primers characterized the PCR. The assay was immunoSEQ multiplex PCR, and TCRdb's table has in-frame clones only and misses some. The table lists about 110,000 clones, 81% of them singletons, with 2.2% in the top ten. Germline CDR1 is MDHEN and CDR2 is SYDVKM. The CDR3 has 15 residues. V gave up 4 bases and J gave up 0 bases; unmatched junction bases: 4. This clonotype was sampled from a woman in her twenties or thirties in good health and CMV-seronegative. The sequenced sample was PBMCs. The genes are TRBV28 and TRBJ2-7, with TRBD1 matching over 9 bases. The CDR3 protein is CASSSGTGSSYEQYF. The CDR3 nucleotides read TGTGCCAGCAGTTCCGGGACAGGGAGCTCCTACGAGCAGTACTTC.